This T cell receptor (beta chain) was documented in a study of T cell changes during pregnancy in multiple sclerosis. Germline V gene lookup returns CDR1 WNHNN and CDR2 SYGVQD (reference sequence). After removal of 3 bases from V and 6 bases from J, the junction contained 6 bases not matched to a gene. The CDR3 runs 14 residues. Using immunoSEQ multiplex PCR, the repertoire was profiled, and TCRdb retains in-frame clones only, with some absent. The profile shows more than 30,000 clones, roughly 92% of them singletons. The sequenced sample was PBMCs (not recorded whether the cells were cultured). The chain is built from TRBV10-1 and TRBJ2-3; 7 bases map to TRBD1. This receptor was identified in a female donor with multiple sclerosis, enrolled in a pregnancy study. In DNA, the CDR3 is TGCGCCAGCAGTGATCCAGGGACAGAGGATACGCAGTATTTT. Amino acid sequence: CASSDPGTEDTQYF.